A selection of T cell receptor beta chains follows, all from one sample in a study of cytomegalovirus exposure and HLA in healthy donors. The data were produced by immunoSEQ multiplex PCR, yet TCRdb's version contains in-frame clones alone and is incomplete. Found here are tens of thousands of clones, about 95% of them singletons; the top ten hold almost 6%. The sample consisted of PBMCs. The receptors originated from a woman between 18 and 30 years old in good health and CMV-seropositive. Both conserved end residues are part of each CDR3.

TRBV5-1	CASSLLAGSRADYGYTF
TRBV7-3	CASSLTNSRGETQYF
TRBV6-9	CASILFPTSGISTDTQYF
TRBV4-1	CASSQAKGARGVETQYF
TRBV9	CASSSNRGNYGYTF
TRBV18	CASGAGLNEKLFF
TRBV29-1	CSARTEGEYGYTF
TRBV2	CAKNHRGPGNTIYF
TRBV9	CASGTGDYNEQFF
TRBV29-1	CSVGLTGNGNTEAFF
TRBV6-6	CASSPDHLGQPYEQYF
TRBV28	CASSLAGLTGKDYGYTF
TRBV9	CASSVAQGNTGELFF
TRBV7-8	CASSFPGVWQPQHF
TRBV18	CASSPLAGSNQPQHF
TRBV27	CASSWRAGVYIQYF
TRBV2	CASSIRDRGRAEAFF
TRBV19	CASRVQGANTEAFF